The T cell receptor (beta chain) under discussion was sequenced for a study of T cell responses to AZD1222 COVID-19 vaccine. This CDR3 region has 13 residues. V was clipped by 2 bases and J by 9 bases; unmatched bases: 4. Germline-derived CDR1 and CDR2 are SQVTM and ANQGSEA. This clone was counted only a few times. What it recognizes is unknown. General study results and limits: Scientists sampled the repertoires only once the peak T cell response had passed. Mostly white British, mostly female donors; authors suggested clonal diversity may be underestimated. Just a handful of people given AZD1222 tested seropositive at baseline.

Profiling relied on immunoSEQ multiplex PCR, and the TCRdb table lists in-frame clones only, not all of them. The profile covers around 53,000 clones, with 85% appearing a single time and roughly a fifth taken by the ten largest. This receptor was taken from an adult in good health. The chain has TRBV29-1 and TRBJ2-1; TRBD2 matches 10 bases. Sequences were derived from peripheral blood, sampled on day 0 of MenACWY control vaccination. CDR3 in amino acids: CSVELAGAPEQFF. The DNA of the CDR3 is TGCAGCGTTGAACTAGCGGGAGCCCCTGAGCAGTTCTTC.